The clone carrying this T cell receptor beta chain was observed at least ten times. Its cognate antigen is unknown. The CDR3 has 15 amino acids. V lost 1 base to trimming and J lost 3 bases, with 12 bases between them. Per the germline V gene, CDR1 is SEHNR and CDR2 is FQNEAQ (reference sequence). These data belong to a study of molecular identifiers for immune sequencing clone quantification. Notes on the study in general: A shared barcode on identical TCR molecules could lead to underestimated sizes for highly expanded clones. Clones above 20 RNA copies contained over 98% of effector molecules and under 1% of naive molecules.

In preparing bulk TCR libraries, previously described methods and listed TCR primers were used. TCRdb used MiXCR to reprocess the PCR reads, holding one entry per CDR3 protein. This sample carries over 550,000 distinct CDR3 sequences, roughly 23% of them seen once, and the ten largest clones take 0.78%. Sorting was used to obtain naive CD8 T cells (CD8+CD4-CCR7+CD45RA+). Sequenced input: naive CD8+ T cells from blood, with Jurkat cell RNA spiked in. Subset described: FACS-sorted CD8+CD4-CCR7+CD45RA+ naive T cells. This chain connects TRBV7-9 to TRBJ1-1; D is undetermined. The receptor was isolated from a human donor in good health. Some libraries in this study had Jurkat cell RNA spiked in. The CDR3 DNA is TGTGCCAGCAGCTTAGAAAGTTACCGCGACACTGAAGCTTTCTTT. Translated: CASSLESYRDTEAFF.